One T cell receptor beta chain is described in this entry. Its cognate antigen is unknown. CDR3 length: 16 residues. CDR1 and CDR2 from the germline V gene are SEHNR and FQNEAQ (reference sequence). V was cut by 5 bases and J by 2 bases, with 18 bases left in between. The PCR used 60 Vbeta and 13 Jbeta primers. Clones were sequenced by immunoSEQ multiplex PCR, and TCRdb holds only the in-frame ones, with some missing. In the table there are about 180,000 clones, more than 75% of which are singletons. This entry is derived from a study of cytomegalovirus exposure and HLA in healthy donors. Study-wide background: Around 78 million unique TCRs, all from HLA-typed donors, were included in an early release of the data. General study findings and limits: Most observed TCR sequences were rare, whereas some public TCRs were detected in many donors. Analysis was performed later, and it showed HLA-associated TCR beta chains to be more clonally expanded than equally common others. Most CMV-associated TCR beta chains were later found to appear HLA-restricted.

Source material: PBMCs. The chain joins TRBV7-9 to TRBJ1-2; weak D call: TRBD1 (5 bases). This TCR derives from a woman in her thirties in good health and CMV-seropositive. The CDR3 here is CASSQGGVEWNYGYTF. CDR3 DNA sequence: TGTGCCAGCAGCCAGGGCGGCGTGGAATGGAACTATGGCTACACCTTC.